This passage covers 23 T cell receptor beta chains from one sample sequenced in a study of early T cells in non-severe SARS-CoV-2 infection. Each CDR3 protein is one row after TCRdb ran MiXCR on the 5' RACE reads. The table shows 22,000 or so distinct CDR3 sequences, with 4% to 5.5% occurring only once. The sequencing input was whole blood. All receptors come from an adult who was a healthcare worker with PCR-confirmed SARS-CoV-2 infection or an uninfected control (not recorded which).

This clonotype has ten or more counts. V usage is TRBV25-1 and J usage is TRBJ2-1; no firm D call. The CDR3 length is 15 residues. Trimming left V 1 base short and J 4 bases short, with 11 bases between. The germline V gene has CDR1 MGHDK and CDR2 SYGVNS. The CDR3 DNA reads as TGTGCCAGCAGTGAATTGGGCGGCTTGTACAATGAGCAGTTCTTC. Translated, it gives CASSELGGLYNEQFF.

The sample holds many counts of this clonotype. The V call is TRBV24-1, the J call TRBJ1-2; D remains unclear. The V gene's germline CDR1 is KGHDR and CDR2 SFDVKD. Trimming left V 6 bases short and J 2 bases short, with 6 bases between. This CDR3 is 12 amino acids long. The CDR3 spells CATSPGNYGYTF. DNA for the CDR3: TGTGCCACCAGTCCGGGGAACTATGGCTACACCTTC.

This clonotype showed up many times. The CDR3 bases are TGTGCCAGCAGTTTGTCTCTACAGGGGGCTGGGGCCAACGTCCTGACTTTC. Translating it yields CASSLSLQGAGANVLTF. This chain links TRBV28 with TRBJ2-6, with TRBD1 matching over 8 bases. Germline assignment: CDR1 MDHEN and CDR2 SYDVKM. The CDR3 length is 17 residues. The V segment lost 3 bases and the J segment 2 bases; nucleotides outside the gene matches: 6. The full variable domain, with the rest looked up from reference TRBV28 and TRBJ2-6, is DVKVTQSSRYLVKRTGEKVFLECVQDMDHENMFWYRQDPGLGLRLIYFSYDVKMKEKGDIPEGYSVSREKKERFSLILESASTNQTSMYLCASSLSLQGAGANVLTFGAGSRLTVL.

This clonotype has a handful of counts. This chain links TRBV29-1 with TRBJ2-2, with D possibly matching TRBD1 (6 bases). Germline V gene data show CDR1 as SQVTM and CDR2 as ANQGSEA. Trimming took 6 bases from V and 2 from J, leaving 10 bases between them. The CDR3 is 13 amino acids. CDR3 bases: TGCAGCGTGGGGGCGGGCAACACCGGGGAGCTGTTTTTT. Its protein product is CSVGAGNTGELFF.

This clonotype was observed at least ten times. The J gene is TRBJ2-3, the V gene TRBV29-1; 14 positions agree with TRBD2. V was pared by 4 bases and J by 2 bases, with 2 bases of the junction left unmatched. The V gene's germline CDR1 is SQVTM and CDR2 ANQGSEA. CDR3 length equals 15 residues. The CDR3 sequence: CSVGTSGRNTDTQYF. Here the CDR3 DNA reads TGCAGCGTTGGGACTAGCGGGAGGAACACAGATACGCAGTATTTT.

This clonotype was recorded a few times. The rearrangement joins TRBV5-4 to TRBJ1-1; possibly TRBD1 for D (5 bases). Germline CDR1 and CDR2: SGHNT and YYREEE (reference sequence). This CDR3 spans 14 amino acids. V lost 0 bases to trimming and J lost 4 bases, with 10 bases between them. This CDR3 is CASSLGGFVTEAFF. In nucleotides, the CDR3 is TGTGCCAGCAGCTTGGGGGGGTTTGTCACTGAAGCTTTCTTT. Filled out from reference TRBV5-4 and TRBJ1-1, the complete variable domain reads ETGVTQSPTHLIKTRGQQVTLRCSSQSGHNTVSWYQQALGQGPQFIFQYYREEENGRGNFPPRFSGLQFPNYSSELNVNALELDDSALYLCASSLGGFVTEAFFGQGTRLTVV.

The sample holds many counts of this clonotype. The genes are TRBV5-1 and TRBJ2-1; the D gene is possibly TRBD2 (5 bases). Germline-derived CDR1 and CDR2 are SGHRS and YFSETQ. The CDR3 is 17 amino acids. V was clipped by 0 bases and J by 8 bases, with 21 bases between them. CDR3 coding DNA: TGCGCCAGCAGCTTGGCAGCGACTTCCGAGGGTTGGGATGAGCAGTTCTTC. Translation: CASSLAATSEGWDEQFF.

This clonotype has a count of ten or more. The rearrangement joins TRBV30 to TRBJ1-3; 7 positions agree with TRBD1. The trim removed 5 bases at V and 0 bases at J, leaving 4 bases unmatched. The CDR3 runs to 14 residues. Germline CDR1 reads GTSNPN; CDR2 reads SVGIG (reference sequence). Written as DNA, the CDR3 is TGTGCCTGGGGAACAGGGGACTCTGGAAACACCATATATTTT. Residues: CAWGTGDSGNTIYF.

This clonotype was found many times. The chain recombines TRBV6-2 or TRBV6-3 with TRBJ2-7, with TRBD2 matching over 10 bases. Losses at the gene ends were 4 bases for V and 7 bases for J; bases not matched to a gene: 7. Per the germline V gene, CDR1 is MNHEY and CDR2 is SVGEGT. The CDR3 extends over 14 amino acids. CDR3 DNA sequence: TGTGCCAGCAGTTGGACTAGCGGCCCCGGGGAGCAGTACTTC. Translated, it gives CASSWTSGPGEQYF.

This clonotype was recorded at least ten times. The chain has TRBV7-8 and TRBJ2-1; D not resolved. CDR1 and CDR2 (germline): SGHVS, FQNEAQ. The CDR3 consists of 13 residues. V was shortened by 5 bases and J by 4 bases, with 9 bases between the two germline ends. The CDR3 is CASSPRVYNEQFF. The DNA for the CDR3 is TGTGCCAGCAGCCCACGGGTTTACAATGAGCAGTTCTTC.

The chain couples TRBV11-2 to TRBJ2-3; no firm D call. The V end lost 1 base, the J end lost 2 bases, and 4 bases lay between the germline ends. Germline V lookup: CDR1 SGHAT, CDR2 FQNNGV. The CDR3 extends over 13 amino acids. Written as DNA, the CDR3 is TGTGCCAGCAGCTTAGGGGACACAGATACGCAGTATTTT. Translated: CASSLGDTDTQYF. The full variable domain, completed using reference TRBV11-2 and TRBJ2-3, is EAGVAQSPRYKIIEKRQSVAFWCNPISGHATLYWYQQILGQGPKLLIQFQNNGVVDDSQLPKDRFSAERLKGVDSTLKIQPAKLEDSAVYLCASSLGDTDTQYFGPGTRLTVL.

This clonotype was seen repeatedly, ten times or more. V gene TRBV28 combines with J gene TRBJ1-2; TRBD1 is a possible D gene (5 bases). CDR3 size: 14 residues. Germline CDR1 and CDR2: MDHEN and SYDVKM. V gave up 6 bases and J gave up 2 bases, with 13 bases separating them. The CDR3 is CASSAGTVNYGYTF. In nucleotides, the CDR3 is TGTGCCAGCAGCGCCGGGACCGTCAACTATGGCTACACCTTC.

This clonotype occurred many times. This chain connects TRBV3-1 to TRBJ1-2; D unclear. The CDR3 consists of 16 residues. The V gene lost 3 bases and the J gene lost 0 bases, with 14 bases spanning the gap. From germline, CDR1 is LGHDT and CDR2 YNNKEL (reference sequence). The CDR3 is CASSHYGGSANYGYTF. Here the CDR3 DNA reads TGTGCCAGCAGCCATTACGGTGGGTCGGCTAACTATGGCTACACCTTC.

This clonotype was seen ten or more times. V and J are TRBV28 and TRBJ1-2; no clear D. This CDR3 has 14 amino acids. Between the trimmed V and J ends, which lost 3 bases and 9 bases, there was a span of 17 bases. CDR1 is MDHEN and CDR2 is SYDVKM in the germline V gene. The CDR3 DNA reads TGTGCCAGCAGTTTTTCCGGACCCGAGAAGAGCTACACCTTC. Its protein is CASSFSGPEKSYTF.

This clonotype was detected many times. The chain joins TRBV28 to TRBJ1-5; tentative D call: TRBD1 (6 bases). Trimming took 6 bases from V and 5 from J, leaving 11 bases between them. The length of the CDR3 is 13 residues. Germline CDR1 and CDR2: MDHEN and SYDVKM. The CDR3 loop is CASSRYRDQPQHF. The CDR3 DNA is TGTGCCAGCAGCCGCTACAGGGATCAGCCCCAGCATTTT.

This clonotype came up a few times. The rearrangement uses TRBV27 and TRBJ2-1, with 8 bases lining up with TRBD2. The CDR3 consists of 15 residues. The germline V gene encodes CDR1 MNHEY and CDR2 SMNVEV (reference sequence). J gave up 4 bases and V 3 bases, and 5 bases lay outside the gene matches. CDR3 in amino acids: CASSFWLAGYNEQFF. The CDR3 coding sequence is TGTGCCAGCAGTTTTTGGTTAGCGGGGTACAATGAGCAGTTCTTC.

This clonotype was detected ten times or more. The genes are TRBV12-3 or TRBV12-4 and TRBJ2-1; 10 bases map to TRBD2. V shed 5 bases, J shed 7 bases, and the junction held 8 bases outside the gene matches. The CDR3 loop spans 15 amino acids. The CDR3 nucleotides read TGTGCCAGCAGTCCTTCGGGACTAGCGACGAATGAGCAGTTCTTC. Translation gives CASSPSGLATNEQFF.

This clonotype was counted many times. V usage is TRBV10-3 and J usage is TRBJ2-1; 15 bases are shared with TRBD2. J gave up 0 bases and V 4 bases, and 7 bases lay outside the gene matches. CDR1 is ENHRY, CDR2 SYGVKD, per germline. The CDR3 is made up of 19 amino acids. The CDR3 is CAISAHGTSGRISYNEQFF. CDR3 sequence (DNA): TGTGCCATCAGTGCTCACGGGACTAGCGGGAGGATCTCCTACAATGAGCAGTTCTTC.

This clonotype has only a few counts. V usage is TRBV28 and J usage is TRBJ2-5; no definite D call. Trimming stripped 3 bases from V and 3 bases from J, with 5 bases between. CDR3 size: 12 residues. CDR1 is MDHEN and CDR2 is SYDVKM in the germline V gene. CDR3 coding DNA: TGTGCCAGCAGTTTCTGGGAAGAGACCCAGTACTTC. This translates into CASSFWEETQYF.

The chain couples TRBV12-3 or TRBV12-4 to TRBJ2-4, with 10 bases lining up with TRBD2. V was pared by 7 bases and J by 0 bases, with 12 bases of the junction left unmatched. The CDR3 is 18 residues long. CDR3 protein: CASTRLAGSSRAKNIQYF. The CDR3 DNA reads TGTGCCAGCACCAGACTAGCGGGCTCCTCTAGAGCCAAAAACATTCAGTACTTC.

This clonotype was seen many times. The chain combines TRBV6-6 with TRBJ1-2; D not resolved. Germline CDR1 is MNHNY and CDR2 is SVGAGI (reference sequence). Trimming cost V 6 bases and J 4 bases, with 6 bases left between them. This CDR3 region has 11 residues. CDR3 protein: CASSPRYGYTF. The CDR3 DNA is TGTGCCAGCAGCCCGCGCTATGGCTACACCTTC.

The sample holds many counts of this clonotype. This chain uses TRBV7-8 with TRBJ2-3, with 12 bases matching TRBD2. The ends lost 5 bases at V and 5 bases at J; junction bases unmatched: 5. The CDR3 extends over 15 amino acids. The germline CDR1 and CDR2 sequences are SGHVS and FQNEAQ. For the CDR3, the DNA is TGTGCCAGCAGCCCTAGCGGGAGGGCCGGAGATACGCAGTATTTT. Residues: CASSPSGRAGDTQYF.

CDR3 sequence reads: CASSLGFGHSNQPQHF. In DNA, the CDR3 is TGTGCCAGCAGCTTGGGATTTGGTCATAGCAATCAGCCCCAGCATTTT. The chain joins TRBV7-8 to TRBJ1-5; D unresolved. V lost 3 bases, J lost 0 bases, and 12 bases lay in between. The CDR3 contains 16 residues. CDR1 is SGHVS, CDR2 FQNEAQ, per germline.